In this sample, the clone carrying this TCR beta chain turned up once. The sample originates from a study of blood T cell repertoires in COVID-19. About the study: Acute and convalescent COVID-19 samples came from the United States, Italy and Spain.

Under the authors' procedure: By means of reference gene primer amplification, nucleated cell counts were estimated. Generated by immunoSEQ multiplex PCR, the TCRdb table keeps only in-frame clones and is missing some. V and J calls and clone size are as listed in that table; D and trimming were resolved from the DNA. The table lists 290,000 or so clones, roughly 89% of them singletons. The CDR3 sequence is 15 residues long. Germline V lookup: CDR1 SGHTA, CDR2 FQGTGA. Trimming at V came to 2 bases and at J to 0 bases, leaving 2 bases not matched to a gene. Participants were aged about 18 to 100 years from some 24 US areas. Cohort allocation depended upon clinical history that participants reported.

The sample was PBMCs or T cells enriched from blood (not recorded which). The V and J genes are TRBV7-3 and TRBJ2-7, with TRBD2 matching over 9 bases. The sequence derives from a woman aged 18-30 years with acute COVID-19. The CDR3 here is CASSLDSGSSYEQYF. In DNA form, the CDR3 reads TGTGCCAGCAGCTTAGATAGCGGGAGCTCCTACGAGCAGTACTTC.